This T cell receptor beta chain was obtained from a study of cytomegalovirus exposure and HLA in healthy donors. The CDR3 has 14 residues. The V and J ends lost 5 bases and 7 bases respectively, with 17 bases between them. Germline V gene sequence: CDR1 LNHDA, CDR2 SQIVND (reference sequence). This clone was seen just once. The PCR contained 60 Vbeta and 13 Jbeta primers. Profiling relied on immunoSEQ multiplex PCR, and the TCRdb table lists in-frame clones only, not all of them. There are around 130,000 clones in the sample; over 75% occur only once, and under 6.5% lies in the top ten. This chain links TRBV19 with TRBJ1-2; D is possibly TRBD1 (5 bases). This clonotype was sampled from a man aged 18 to 29 in good health and CMV-seropositive. The specimen sequenced was PBMCs. CDR3 in amino acids: CASSVAIRVSGYTF. The CDR3 bases are TGTGCCAGTAGTGTCGCCATCAGGGTCTCTGGCTACACCTTC.